This entry lists 13 T cell receptor beta chains sequenced from one sample in a study of regulatory T cells in long-lasting Graves disease. Sequencing libraries for TCR beta were prepared with iRepertoire HTBI primers and Arm-PCR of CDR3 regions. Using its own MiXCR run on the multiplex PCR reads, TCRdb lists one record per CDR3 protein. The sample contains 510,000 or so distinct CDR3 sequences, around 12% of which appear only once. As for time point: newly diagnosed GD, antithyroid drugs for less than 3 months. From PBMCs, RNA was extracted and then used to make the TCR library. The sample was also linked to a second study, of T cells in Graves' hyperthyroidism and ophthalmopathy.

Sequenced here: peripheral blood mononuclear cells (PBMCs), sampled at new diagnosis, from a patient treated with antithyroid drugs. The receptors originated from a woman younger than 45 with Graves disease.

This clonotype has at least ten counts. CDR3 nucleotide sequence: TGTGCCAGCAGTTATCAGGGAGATCAGCCCCAGCATTTT. Its protein product is CASSYQGDQPQHF. V usage is TRBV6-2 or TRBV6-3 and J usage is TRBJ1-5; a possible D gene is TRBD1 (5 bases). The CDR3 is 13 amino acids. The germline V and J ends were trimmed by 3 bases and 5 bases, with 8 bases remaining between them. The germline V gene has CDR1 MNHEY and CDR2 SVGEGT.

There are many counts of this clonotype. The V and J genes are TRBV3-1 and TRBJ2-7; TRBD2 might be the D (5 bases). The CDR3 has 12 amino acids. Germline lookup yields CDR1 LGHDT and CDR2 YNNKEL (reference sequence). V lost 1 base and J lost 7, with 8 bases in between. The CDR3 region has the DNA TGTGCCAGCAGCCAAGTTTCGGGGGAGCAGTACTTC. Translation gives CASSQVSGEQYF.

The chain couples TRBV28 to TRBJ2-7, with D possibly TRBD1 on 5 matching bases. Deletions cut 7 bases from V and 2 bases from J, with 21 bases between. Germline V gene data show CDR1 as MDHEN and CDR2 as SYDVKM. This CDR3 is built from 16 residues. CDR3 nucleotides: TGTGCCAGCAATTTGGGTGGTAAGGGGCGAACCTACGAGCAGTACTTC. It is translated as CASNLGGKGRTYEQYF.

Note on this clonotype: It may be a read error: a sequence one base away is much more abundant. This chain uses TRBV12-3 or TRBV12-4 with TRBJ2-7, with D perhaps given as TRBD1 or TRBD2 (5 bases each). The CDR3 runs to 14 residues. DNA for the CDR3: TGTACCAGCAGTATTGGGACGGAGATCTACGAGCAGTACTTC. Its protein is CTSSIGTEIYEQYF.

The CDR3 nucleotides are TGTGCCAGTAGTAACCGCGCGGCGGCCGGGCAGCCCCAGCATTTT. This translates into CASSNRAAAGQPQHF. V usage is TRBV19 and J usage is TRBJ1-5; D gene ambiguous. V lost 4 bases and J lost 7, with 17 bases in between. There are 15 residues in the CDR3. In germline, CDR1 is LNHDA, CDR2 SQIVND (reference sequence).

This clonotype was seen repeatedly, ten times or more. The J gene is TRBJ1-1, the V gene TRBV6-1; TRBD1 matches at 7 bases. Germline loops: CDR1 MNHNS, CDR2 SASEGT. The length of the CDR3 is 14 residues. The V segment lost 6 bases and the J segment 4 bases; nucleotides outside the gene matches: 8. This CDR3 is CASRDNRGVTEAFF. The CDR3, as DNA: TGTGCCAGCAGGGATAACAGGGGAGTCACTGAAGCTTTCTTT.

In its sample, this clonotype was seen a few times. The CDR3 is CASSPNLGYNSPLHF. CDR3 in DNA: TGCGCCAGCAGCCCCAACTTGGGGTATAATTCACCCCTCCACTTT. This chain joins TRBV4-3 and TRBJ1-6; no clear D. The CDR3 length is 15 residues. Per germline, CDR1 LGHNA and CDR2 YSLEER. Trimming took off 4 bases at V and 4 bases at J, with 11 bases between the two ends.

This clonotype was recorded a few times. The chain carries TRBV28 and TRBJ2-5; 7 bases line up with TRBD1. After removal of 5 bases from V and 4 bases from J, the junction contained 7 bases not matched to a gene. Germline values: CDR1 MDHEN, CDR2 SYDVKM. The CDR3 runs to 14 residues. The CDR3 is CASSQGDSIETQYF. CDR3 coding DNA: TGTGCCAGCAGTCAAGGGGACAGCATAGAGACCCAGTACTTC.

This clonotype was seen ten or more times. V gene TRBV12-3 or TRBV12-4 combines with J gene TRBJ2-5, with D perhaps TRBD2 (6 bases). V gave up 2 bases and J gave up 2 bases, with 15 bases separating them. The CDR3 runs to 16 residues. The DNA for the CDR3 is TGTGCCAGCAGTTTATACGGGGGTAGCGGACAAGAGACCCAGTACTTC. Residues: CASSLYGGSGQETQYF.

The table lists this clonotype with many counts. V is TRBV6-1 and J is TRBJ2-5; 8 bases map to TRBD1. CDR3 size: 16 residues. From germline, CDR1 is MNHNS and CDR2 SASEGT. Germline trimming cut 4 bases from V and 1 base from J; bases unmatched to any gene: 8. CDR3 protein: CASSAMGTGGQETQYF. DNA for the CDR3: TGTGCCAGCAGTGCGATGGGAACAGGGGGCCAAGAGACCCAGTACTTC.

Many counts were recorded for this clonotype. The V gene is TRBV28, the J gene TRBJ2-3; D might be TRBD2 (5 bases). The CDR3 sequence is 14 residues long. The V gene lost 2 bases and the J gene lost 2 bases, with 8 bases spanning the gap. Germline-derived CDR1 and CDR2 are MDHEN and SYDVKM. CDR3 region: CASSLTGYTDTQYF. CDR3 bases: TGTGCCAGCAGTTTAACGGGGTACACAGATACGCAGTATTTT.

Ten or more counts support this clonotype. J is TRBJ1-4 and V is TRBV2, with TRBD1 matching 10 bases. With V trimmed by 9 bases and J by 8 bases, 9 bases remained unmatched. Germline lookup yields CDR1 SNHLY and CDR2 FYNNEI. This CDR3 has 14 amino acids. The CDR3 loop reads CASCGTGVAEKLFF. CDR3 nucleotide sequence: TGTGCCAGTTGTGGGACAGGGGTGGCGGAAAAACTGTTTTTT.

A few counts support this clonotype. The J gene is TRBJ2-2, the V gene TRBV10-2, with 8 bases fitting TRBD1. Unmatched junction bases numbered 7, after V lost 7 bases and J lost 0 bases. Germline V gives CDR1 WSHSY, CDR2 SAAADI. The CDR3 runs to 16 residues. The chain's CDR3 is CASTWRTGSNTGELFF. In nucleotides, the CDR3 is TGCGCCAGCACCTGGAGGACAGGGTCGAACACCGGGGAGCTGTTTTTT.